This T cell receptor (beta chain) was documented in a study of control samples from healthy donors and cancer patients. The data were produced by immunoSEQ multiplex PCR, yet TCRdb's version contains in-frame clones alone and is incomplete. The sample holds under 150,000 clones, over 90% seen once. The germline V and J ends were trimmed by 2 bases and 2 bases, with 10 bases remaining between them. Germline CDR1 is LNHDA and CDR2 is SQIVND (reference sequence). The CDR3 loop spans 16 amino acids. This TCR came from a man aged 25 to 40 in good health. The source material was blood. The chain employs TRBV19 and TRBJ2-6; possibly TRBD1 or TRBD2 for D (5 bases each). The CDR3 DNA reads as TGTGCCAGTAGTATATGGGGGTCAACTGGGGCCAACGTCCTGACTTTC. Amino acids: CASSIWGSTGANVLTF. Combining the CDR3 with reference TRBV19 and TRBJ2-6 gives the whole variable domain DGGITQSPKYLFRKEGQNVTLSCEQNLNHDAMYWYRQDPGQGLRLIYYSQIVNDFQKGDIAEGYSVSREKKESFPLTVTSAQKNPTAFYLCASSIWGSTGANVLTFGAGSRLTVL.